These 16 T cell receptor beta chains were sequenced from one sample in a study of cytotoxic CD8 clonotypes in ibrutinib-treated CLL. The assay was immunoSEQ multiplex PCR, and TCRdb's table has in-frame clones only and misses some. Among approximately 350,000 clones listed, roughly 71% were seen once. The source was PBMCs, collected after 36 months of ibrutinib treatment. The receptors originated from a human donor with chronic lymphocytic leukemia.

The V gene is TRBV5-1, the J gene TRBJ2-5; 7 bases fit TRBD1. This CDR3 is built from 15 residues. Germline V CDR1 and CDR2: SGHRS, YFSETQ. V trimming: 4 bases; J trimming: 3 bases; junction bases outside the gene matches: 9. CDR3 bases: TGCGCCAGCAGCCGTAGGACAGGTGGCGAAGAGACCCAGTACTTC. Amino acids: CASSRRTGGEETQYF.

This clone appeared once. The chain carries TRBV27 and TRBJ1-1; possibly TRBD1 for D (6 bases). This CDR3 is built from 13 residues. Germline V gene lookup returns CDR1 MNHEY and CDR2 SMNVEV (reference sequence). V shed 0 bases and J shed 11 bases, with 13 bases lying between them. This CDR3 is CASSLSTRGLAFF. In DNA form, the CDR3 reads TGTGCCAGCAGTTTATCGACCAGGGGTCTTGCTTTCTTT.

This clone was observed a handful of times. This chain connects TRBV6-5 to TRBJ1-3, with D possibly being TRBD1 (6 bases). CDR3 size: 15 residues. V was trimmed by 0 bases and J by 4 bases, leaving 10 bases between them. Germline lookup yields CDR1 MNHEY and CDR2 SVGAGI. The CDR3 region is CASSYSRGNGNTIYF. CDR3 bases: TGTGCCAGCAGTTACTCGAGGGGGAACGGAAACACCATATATTTT.

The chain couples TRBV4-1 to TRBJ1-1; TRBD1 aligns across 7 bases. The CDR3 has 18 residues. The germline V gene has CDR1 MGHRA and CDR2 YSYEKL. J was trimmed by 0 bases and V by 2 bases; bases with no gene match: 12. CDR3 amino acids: CASSQTNRGGLVNTEAFF. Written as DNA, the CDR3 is TGCGCCAGCAGCCAAACAAACAGGGGCGGGCTGGTGAACACTGAAGCTTTCTTT.

CDR3: CASSPLFPGKPTEQYF. For the CDR3, the DNA is TGCGCCAGCAGCCCACTCTTCCCGGGAAAGCCGACCGAGCAGTACTTC. This chain joins TRBV5-1 and TRBJ2-7, with D possibly TRBD2 on 5 matching bases. Germline V gene data show CDR1 as SGHRS and CDR2 as YFSETQ. The CDR3 is 16 residues long. Trimming shortened V by 4 bases and J by 6 bases, and 23 bases separated the two germline ends.

DNA for the CDR3: TGTGCCAGCAGCCAAGATTGGGCAGCAGATACGCAGTATTTT. The encoded protein is CASSQDWAADTQYF. This chain links TRBV14 with TRBJ2-3; D gene ambiguous. This CDR3 contains 14 residues. Germline V gene lookup returns CDR1 SGHDN and CDR2 FVKESK. V lost 0 bases, J lost 4 bases, and 8 bases lay in between. Full variable domain (missing parts from reference TRBV14 and TRBJ2-3): EAGVTQFPSHSVIEKGQTVTLRCDPISGHDNLYWYRRVMGKEIKFLLHFVKESKQDESGMPNNRFLAERTGGTYSTLKVQPAELEDSGVYFCASSQDWAADTQYFGPGTRLTVL.

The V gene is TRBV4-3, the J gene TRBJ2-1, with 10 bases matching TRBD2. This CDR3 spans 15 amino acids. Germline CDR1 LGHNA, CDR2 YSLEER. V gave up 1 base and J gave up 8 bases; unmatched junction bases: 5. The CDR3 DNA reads TGCGCCAGCAGCCAAGTCGCAGCGGGAGGGCATGAGCAGTTCTTC. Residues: CASSQVAAGGHEQFF.

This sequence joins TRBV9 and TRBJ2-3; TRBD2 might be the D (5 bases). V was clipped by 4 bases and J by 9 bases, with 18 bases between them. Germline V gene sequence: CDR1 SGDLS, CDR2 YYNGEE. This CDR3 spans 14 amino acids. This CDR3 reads CASSPSLLGGTQYF. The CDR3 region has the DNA TGTGCCAGCAGCCCCTCCTTACTAGGCGGGACGCAGTATTTT. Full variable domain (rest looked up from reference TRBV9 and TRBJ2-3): DSGVTQTPKHLITATGQRVTLRCSPRSGDLSVYWYQQSLDQGLQFLIQYYNGEERAKGNILERFSAQQFPDLHSELNLSSLELGDSALYFCASSPSLLGGTQYFGPGTRLTVL.

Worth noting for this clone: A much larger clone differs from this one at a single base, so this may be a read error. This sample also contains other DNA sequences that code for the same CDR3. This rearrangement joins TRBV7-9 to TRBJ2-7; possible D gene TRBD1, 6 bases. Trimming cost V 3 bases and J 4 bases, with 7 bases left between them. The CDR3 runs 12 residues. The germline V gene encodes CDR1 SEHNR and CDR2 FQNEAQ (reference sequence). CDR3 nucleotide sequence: TGTGCCAGCAGCTTTACAGGGTACGAGCAGTACTTC. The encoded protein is CASSFTGYEQYF.

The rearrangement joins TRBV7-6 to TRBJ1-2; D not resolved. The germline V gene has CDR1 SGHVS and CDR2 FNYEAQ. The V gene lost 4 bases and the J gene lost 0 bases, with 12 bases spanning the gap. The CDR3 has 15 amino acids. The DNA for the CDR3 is TGTGCCAGCAGCTCACTCCGGGAAGCTAACTATGGCTACACCTTC. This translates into CASSSLREANYGYTF. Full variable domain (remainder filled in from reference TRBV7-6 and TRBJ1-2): GAGVSQSPRYKVTKRGQDVALRCDPISGHVSLYWYRQALGQGPEFLTYFNYEAQQDKSGLPNDRFSAERPEGSISTLTIQRTEQRDSAMYRCASSSLREANYGYTFGSGTRLTVV.

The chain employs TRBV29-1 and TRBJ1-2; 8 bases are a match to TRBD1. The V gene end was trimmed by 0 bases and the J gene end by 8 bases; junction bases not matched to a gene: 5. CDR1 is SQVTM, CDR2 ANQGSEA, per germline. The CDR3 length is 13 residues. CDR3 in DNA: TGCAGCGTTGAAGACAGGACAGGGTTCGGCTACACCTTC. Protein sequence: CSVEDRTGFGYTF.

The CDR3 region is CASSPSPRGYNQPQHF. The DNA of the CDR3 is TGTGCCAGCTCACCAAGTCCCAGGGGGTATAATCAGCCCCAGCATTTT. The genes are TRBV18 and TRBJ1-5; 7 bases map to TRBD1. The CDR3 is 16 residues long. V was clipped by 2 bases and J by 4 bases; unmatched bases: 8. Germline assignment: CDR1 KGHSH and CDR2 LQKENI.

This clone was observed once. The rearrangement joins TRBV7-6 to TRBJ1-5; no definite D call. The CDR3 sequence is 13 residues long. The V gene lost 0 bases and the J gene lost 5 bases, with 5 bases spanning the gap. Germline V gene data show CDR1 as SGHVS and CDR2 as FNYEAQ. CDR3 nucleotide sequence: TGTGCCAGCAGCTTAGCCTACGATCAGCCCCAGCATTTT. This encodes CASSLAYDQPQHF.

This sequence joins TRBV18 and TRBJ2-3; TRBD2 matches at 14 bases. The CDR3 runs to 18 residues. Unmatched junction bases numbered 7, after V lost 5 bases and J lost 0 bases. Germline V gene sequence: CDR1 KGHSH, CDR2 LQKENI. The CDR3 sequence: CASSRGLAGVRSTDTQYF. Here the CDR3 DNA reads TGTGCCAGCTCAAGGGGACTAGCGGGAGTTCGCAGCACAGATACGCAGTATTTT.

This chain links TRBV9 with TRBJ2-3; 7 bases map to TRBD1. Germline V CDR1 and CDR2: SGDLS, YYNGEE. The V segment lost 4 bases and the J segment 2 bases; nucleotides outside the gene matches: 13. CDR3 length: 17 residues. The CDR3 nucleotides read TGTGCCAGCAGCTTAGGAGGAACAGGGGTCCCCACAGATACGCAGTATTTT. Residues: CASSLGGTGVPTDTQYF.

In DNA form, the CDR3 reads TGTGCCAGCAGCTCTGACAGGAGCAATCAGCCCCAGCATTTT. Protein sequence: CASSSDRSNQPQHF. The V and J genes are TRBV9 and TRBJ1-5; perhaps TRBD1 as D (6 bases). Germline assignment: CDR1 SGDLS and CDR2 YYNGEE. The CDR3 length is 14 residues. The ends were cut back, 4 bases at V and 1 base at J, with 9 bases in the middle.